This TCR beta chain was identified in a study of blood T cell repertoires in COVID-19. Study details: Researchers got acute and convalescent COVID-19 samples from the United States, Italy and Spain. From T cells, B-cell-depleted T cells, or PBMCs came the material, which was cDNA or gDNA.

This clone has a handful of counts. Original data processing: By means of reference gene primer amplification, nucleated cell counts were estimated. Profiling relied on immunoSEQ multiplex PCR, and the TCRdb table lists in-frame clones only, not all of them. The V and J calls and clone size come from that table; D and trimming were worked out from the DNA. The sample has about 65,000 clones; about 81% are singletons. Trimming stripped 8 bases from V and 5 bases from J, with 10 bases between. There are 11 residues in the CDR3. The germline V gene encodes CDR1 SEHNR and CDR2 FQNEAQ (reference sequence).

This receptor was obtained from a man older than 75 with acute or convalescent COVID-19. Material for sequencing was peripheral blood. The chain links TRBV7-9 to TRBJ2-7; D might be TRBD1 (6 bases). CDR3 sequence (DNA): TGTGCCAGCGGAAGGACAGACGAGCAGTACTTC. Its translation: CASGRTDEQYF.